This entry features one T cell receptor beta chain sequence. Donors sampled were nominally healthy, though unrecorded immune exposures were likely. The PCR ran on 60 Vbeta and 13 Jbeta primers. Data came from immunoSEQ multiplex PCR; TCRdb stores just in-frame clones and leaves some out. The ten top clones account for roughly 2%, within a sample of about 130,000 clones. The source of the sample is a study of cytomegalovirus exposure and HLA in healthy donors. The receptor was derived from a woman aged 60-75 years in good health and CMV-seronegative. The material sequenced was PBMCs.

This chain's CDR3 is CASSWRRGAATEAFF. The CDR3 coding sequence is TGTGCCAGCAGCTGGAGGCGGGGGGCGGCCACTGAAGCTTTCTTT. The chain joins TRBV5-8 to TRBJ1-1; possible D gene TRBD1, 6 bases. This CDR3 has 15 residues. The germline V gene has CDR1 SGHTS and CDR2 YDEGEE. The V end was cut by 3 bases, the J end by 4 bases, with 16 bases between.